What follows are 17 T cell receptor beta chains derived from one specimen sequenced in a study of T cells in Graves' hyperthyroidism and ophthalmopathy. TCR beta CDR3 sequences were amplified from RNA transcripts. The HTBI primer set was used in a first-round RT-PCR of the TCR CDR3. One entry per CDR3 protein results from TCRdb running MiXCR on the multiplex PCR reads. This sample has under 400,000 distinct CDR3 sequences, with approximately 14% found just once. Sequences were obtained from blood. All receptors derive from a woman under 30 with Graves' hyperthyroidism that later progressed to Graves' ophthalmopathy.

This clonotype showed up just a few times. The rearrangement uses TRBV6-5 and TRBJ1-3; a weak D match, TRBD1 (5 bases). The CDR3 is 15 residues long. Germline V lookup: CDR1 MNHEY, CDR2 SVGAGI. Trimming shortened V by 0 bases and J by 3 bases, and 9 bases separated the two germline ends. In DNA form, the CDR3 reads TGTGCCAGCAGTTACTCAGGGACGCATGGAAACACCATATATTTT. Its translation is CASSYSGTHGNTIYF.

This clonotype was counted many times. The rearrangement links TRBV20-1 to TRBJ2-7; D perhaps matches TRBD2 (6 bases). The CDR3 totals 15 residues. V shed 0 bases and J shed 2 bases, with 14 bases lying between them. CDR1 and CDR2 from the germline V gene are DFQATT and SNEGSKA (reference sequence). The DNA for the CDR3 is TGCAGTGCTAGAGATTCGGGGGTTAACGCCTACGAGCAGTACTTC. This encodes CSARDSGVNAYEQYF.

Many counts were recorded for this clonotype. The chain links TRBV20-1 to TRBJ1-5; 8 positions match TRBD1. Germline CDR1 is DFQATT and CDR2 is SNEGSKA (reference sequence). V gave up 1 base and J gave up 7 bases; unmatched junction bases: 9. The CDR3 is 15 amino acids. The CDR3 DNA sequence: TGCAGTGCTAGAGGGCCGACAGGGGTGGAGCAGCCCCAGCATTTT. Translating gives CSARGPTGVEQPQHF.

This chain joins TRBV27 and TRBJ1-6; D remains unclear. Germline V gene sequence: CDR1 MNHEY, CDR2 SMNVEV (reference sequence). The CDR3 length is 16 residues. Trimming cost V 0 bases and J 2 bases, with 8 bases left between them. The CDR3 region has the DNA TGTGCCAGCAGTTTATCCCCAGCCACCTATAATTCACCCCTCCACTTT. Translation gives CASSLSPATYNSPLHF.

This clonotype was observed many times. The genes are TRBV20-1 and TRBJ2-7; D perhaps matches TRBD2 (6 bases). The V end lost 1 base, the J end lost 3 bases, and 10 bases lay between the germline ends. The CDR3 sequence is 13 residues long. Germline CDR1 reads DFQATT; CDR2 reads SNEGSKA (reference sequence). The CDR3 DNA is TGCAGTGCTAGAGGGACTATCGACTACGAGCAGTACTTC. Amino acid sequence: CSARGTIDYEQYF.

The chain has TRBV6-1 and TRBJ2-1; D possibly corresponds to TRBD2 (6 bases). The germline V and J ends were trimmed by 7 bases and 1 base, with 14 bases remaining between them. This CDR3 region has 15 residues. Per germline, CDR1 MNHNS and CDR2 SASEGT. CDR3 nucleotide sequence: TGTGCCAGCACCCGGGACTCCGATTCCTACAATGAGCAGTTCTTC. This translates into CASTRDSDSYNEQFF.

This clonotype came up many times. The chain links TRBV9 to TRBJ2-5; TRBD2 aligns across 7 bases. The CDR3 length is 16 residues. V was clipped by 3 bases and J by 6 bases; unmatched bases: 14. Germline V gene data show CDR1 as SGDLS and CDR2 as YYNGEE. The CDR3 protein is CASSARTRKGLKTQYF. In DNA form, the CDR3 reads TGTGCCAGCAGCGCTCGGACTAGAAAGGGGCTCAAGACCCAGTACTTC.

The chain carries TRBV27 and TRBJ2-1; 7 bases fit TRBD1. The CDR3 consists of 12 residues. Germline CDR1 is MNHEY and CDR2 is SMNVEV (reference sequence). V lost 6 bases, J lost 10 bases, and 6 bases stayed unmatched. The CDR3 bases are TGTGCCAGCAGAGTCCAGACAGGGGAGCAGTTCTTC. This encodes CASRVQTGEQFF.

This clonotype has at least ten counts. V is TRBV28 and J is TRBJ1-1, with TRBD1 as a possible D gene (5 bases). The CDR3 is made up of 15 amino acids. Germline V gene data show CDR1 as MDHEN and CDR2 as SYDVKM. V lost 5 bases, J lost 0 bases, and 13 bases lay in between. CDR3 sequence: CASSLRRGMNTEAFF. CDR3 nucleotide sequence: TGTGCCAGCAGTCTACGACGGGGGATGAACACTGAAGCTTTCTTT.

This clonotype was picked up one time. This rearrangement joins TRBV11-3 to TRBJ2-5; 13 bases fit TRBD2. In germline, CDR1 is SGHNT, CDR2 YENEEA. V was clipped by 4 bases and J by 5 bases; unmatched bases: 7. This CDR3 has 16 amino acids. The CDR3 reads CASSSTSGGHVETQYF. CDR3 coding DNA: TGTGCCAGCAGCTCGACTAGCGGGGGGCATGTCGAGACCCAGTACTTC.

This clonotype was recorded many times. This sequence joins TRBV7-9 and TRBJ2-5; D gene ambiguous. The V gene's germline CDR1 is SEHNR and CDR2 FQNEAQ (reference sequence). This CDR3 spans 13 amino acids. The V end was cut by 3 bases, the J end by 2 bases, with 7 bases between. CDR3 coding DNA: TGTGCCAGCAGCTTCCGGCCTCAAGAGACCCAGTACTTC. Translated, it gives CASSFRPQETQYF.

This clonotype was recorded at least ten times. The chain uses TRBV18 and TRBJ2-7; 8 bases agree with TRBD1. This CDR3 region has 15 residues. The V segment lost 0 bases and the J segment 2 bases; nucleotides outside the gene matches: 3. Germline V gene sequence: CDR1 KGHSH, CDR2 LQKENI. The CDR3 region is CASSPPGTGTYEQYF. In nucleotides, the CDR3 is TGTGCCAGCTCACCACCTGGGACAGGCACCTACGAGCAGTACTTC.

In this sample, this clonotype turned up many times. The chain couples TRBV11-2 to TRBJ1-6; 10 bases are shared with TRBD1. The J segment lost 10 bases and the V segment lost 7 bases, leaving 10 bases of the junction unmatched. From germline, CDR1 is SGHAT and CDR2 FQNNGV. The length of the CDR3 is 15 residues. CDR3 residues: CASTLRTGGGSPLHF. As DNA, the CDR3 is TGTGCCAGCACCCTTCGGACAGGGGGAGGGTCACCCCTCCACTTT.

As regards this clonotype: A single base separates this from a much larger clone, so it may be a read error. The V call is TRBV7-2, the J call TRBJ2-5, with no clear D. The CDR3 sequence is 13 residues long. Germline lookup yields CDR1 SGHTA and CDR2 FQGNSA. This CDR3 is CASSTRVQGTQYF. The CDR3 DNA follows: TGTGCCAGCAGCACCCGAGTCCAAGGGACCCAGTACTTC.

As to this clonotype: One end of the junction varies from germline; a read error may be responsible. The gene calls are TRBV7-8 and TRBJ1-1; TRBD1 might be the D (6 bases). CDR3 size: 16 residues. Germline V gene data show CDR1 as SGHVS and CDR2 as FQNEAQ. CDR3 residues: CASSLGGGARNTETFF. The CDR3 bases are TGTGCCAGCAGCTTAGGGGGGGGGGCGAGGAACACTGAAACTTTCTTT.

In its sample, this clonotype was seen many times. V is TRBV20-1 and J is TRBJ1-3; D unresolved. CDR3 length: 12 residues. Germline CDR1 reads DFQATT; CDR2 reads SNEGSKA (reference sequence). V dropped 0 bases and J dropped 2 bases, with 2 bases sitting between them. The CDR3 DNA is TGCAGTGCTAGAGAACCTGGAAACACCATATATTTT. It specifies CSAREPGNTIYF.

On this clonotype itself: This could be a read error, since a much larger clone is one nucleotide away. Because the CDR3 is missing its conserved closing phenylalanine or tryptophan, this is likely a read error. The V gene is TRBV7-2, the J gene TRBJ1-5, with D unresolved. Germline lookup yields CDR1 SGHTA and CDR2 FQGNSA. The length of the CDR3 is 13 residues. V dropped 1 base and J dropped 4 bases, with 5 bases sitting between them. The CDR3 loop is CASSLDQNQPQHS. In DNA, the CDR3 is TGTGCCAGCAGCTTAGACCAAAATCAGCCCCAGCATTCT.